Listed below are T cell receptor beta chains from one sample, sequenced in a study. TCRdb processed the multiplex PCR reads anew with MiXCR; each CDR3 protein has one entry. This table has hundreds of distinct CDR3 sequences, more than 4.5% appearing once. The sequencing sample was made of memory CD4+ T cells sorted from blood. The source is a female donor with breast cancer. CDR3s include the opening cysteine and the closing phenylalanine or tryptophan. Each record gives: J gene, D gene, V gene, clone size, CDR3 DNA, CDR3 protein. The D gene is left open where the match is weak. Not all rows give a size; the values are once, few, many and, for expanded clones, a class.

>TRBJ1-2|TRBD1|TRBV12-3/TRBV12-4|large
TGTGCCAGCAGGTCTACCGGGACAGTTAACTATGGCTACACCTTC
CASRSTGTVNYGYTF
>TRBJ1-2|-|TRBV12-3/TRBV12-4|medium-sized
TGTGCCAGCAGAACGACACTCGGAGGCTACACCTTC
CASRTTLGGYTF
>TRBJ1-2|-|TRBV12-3/TRBV12-4|large
TGTGCCAGCAGTTTATTGGGAGCTAACTATGGCTACACCTTC
CASSLLGANYGYTF
>TRBJ1-2|TRBD1|TRBV12-3/TRBV12-4|large
TGTGCCAGCAGTTACCGGGACAGGGTCGGCTACACCTTC
CASSYRDRVGYTF
>TRBJ1-2|-|TRBV12-3/TRBV12-4|large
TGTGCCAGCAGTTTTCTATACGGTACGACCACGTCAGGCTACACCTTC
CASSFLYGTTTSGYTF
>TRBJ1-2|TRBD1|TRBV12-3/TRBV12-4|large
TGTGCCAGCCGTCCCGGGACAGGATATGGCGGCTACACCTTC
CASRPGTGYGGYTF
>TRBJ1-2|-|TRBV12-3/TRBV12-4|medium-sized
TGTGCCAGCAGCGTCCAGACGGGAGCCTCTAACTATGGCTACACCTTC
CASSVQTGASNYGYTF
>TRBJ1-2|TRBD1|TRBV12-3/TRBV12-4|medium-sized
TGTGCCAGCAGTCCCCGCGGGACAGGCTTCTATGGCTACACCTTC
CASSPRGTGFYGYTF
>TRBJ1-2|TRBD1|TRBV12-3/TRBV12-4|medium-sized
TGTGCCAGCAGTCGACAGGGGTATGGCTACACCTTC
CASSRQGYGYTF
>TRBJ1-2|-|TRBV12-3/TRBV12-4|medium-sized
TGTGCCAGCAGCCCCGGGGCTAACTATGGCTACACCTTC
CASSPGANYGYTF
>TRBJ1-2|-|TRBV12-3/TRBV12-4|-
TGTGCCAGCAGTTTGGCAACTGGACAGTTTCTATATGGCTACACCTTC
CASSLATGQFLYGYTF
>TRBJ1-2|-|TRBV12-3/TRBV12-4|medium-sized
TGTGCCAGCAGTTTGTCGGGGAGAAGGGATGGCTACACCTTC
CASSLSGRRDGYTF
>TRBJ1-2|-|TRBV12-3/TRBV12-4|medium-sized
TGTGCCAGCAGTTTCGGACAGCGGATCGGCTACACCTTC
CASSFGQRIGYTF
>TRBJ1-2|-|TRBV12-3/TRBV12-4|medium-sized
TGTGCCAGCAGTTACGACAGAAACTATGGCTACACCTTC
CASSYDRNYGYTF
>TRBJ1-2|-|TRBV12-3/TRBV12-4|medium-sized
TGTGCCAGCAGTTTGGGTCTGGGGTATGGCTACACCTTC
CASSLGLGYGYTF
>TRBJ1-2|-|TRBV12-3/TRBV12-4|medium-sized
TGTGCCAGCAGTTTCGCGGCAGACTACACCTTC
CASSFAADYTF
>TRBJ1-2|-|TRBV12-3/TRBV12-4|large
TGTGCCAGCAGCAGGGACGGGAGAGGCTACACCTTC
CASSRDGRGYTF
>TRBJ1-2|-|TRBV12-3/TRBV12-4|medium-sized
TGTGCCAGCGAAAGGGAGAGGGACTATGGCTACACCTTC
CASERERDYGYTF
>TRBJ1-2|-|TRBV12-3/TRBV12-4|medium-sized
TGTGCCAGCAGTTCTCCAGGGTCTGGCTACACCTTC
CASSSPGSGYTF
>TRBJ1-2|-|TRBV12-3/TRBV12-4|medium-sized
TGTGCCAGCAGTCCCAGACACCTGTCCTATGGCTACACCTTC
CASSPRHLSYGYTF
>TRBJ1-2|-|TRBV12-3/TRBV12-4|medium-sized
TGTGCCAGCAGTTTTACGAGGGCTGGCTACACCTTC
CASSFTRAGYTF
>TRBJ1-2|-|TRBV12-3/TRBV12-4|medium-sized
TGTGCCAGCAGACAAACAGGAGCAGCTAACTATGGCTACACCTTC
CASRQTGAANYGYTF
>TRBJ1-2|TRBD1|TRBV12-3/TRBV12-4|medium-sized
TGTGCCAGCAGTTCATTTCCGGGACAGGGATTGTCTAACTATGGCTACACCTTC
CASSSFPGQGLSNYGYTF
>TRBJ1-2|-|TRBV12-3/TRBV12-4|large
TGTGCCAGCAGTTTATCTAACTATGGCTACACCTTC
CASSLSNYGYTF
>TRBJ1-2|-|TRBV12-3/TRBV12-4|medium-sized
TGTGCCAGCAGGTCCACTAACTATGGCTACACCTTC
CASRSTNYGYTF
>TRBJ1-2|-|TRBV12-3/TRBV12-4|medium-sized
TGTGCCAGCAGTTTAGTGGCAGGGTATGGCTACACCTTC
CASSLVAGYGYTF
>TRBJ1-2|-|TRBV12-3/TRBV12-4|medium-sized
TGTGCCAGCAGTCACAACTATGGCTACACCTTC
CASSHNYGYTF
>TRBJ1-2|-|TRBV12-3/TRBV12-4|large
TGTGCCAGCAGTTTAGAGGATAGAGGGTATGGCTACACCTTC
CASSLEDRGYGYTF
>TRBJ1-2|TRBD1|TRBV12-3/TRBV12-4|large
TGTGCCAGCAGCCCCGACAGGGGTTATGGCTACACCTTC
CASSPDRGYGYTF
>TRBJ1-2|TRBD1|TRBV12-3/TRBV12-4|medium-sized
TGTGCCAGCAGAGGACAGGGAACGGGTGGCTACACCTTC
CASRGQGTGGYTF
>TRBJ1-2|-|TRBV12-3/TRBV12-4|medium-sized
TGTGCCAGCAGGACTACTAACAGTAACTATGGCTACACCTTC
CASRTTNSNYGYTF
>TRBJ1-2|-|TRBV12-3/TRBV12-4|medium-sized
TGTGCCAGCAGCTTCGAGGCCTACTATGGCTACACCTTC
CASSFEAYYGYTF
>TRBJ1-2|-|TRBV12-3/TRBV12-4|large
TGTGCCAGCAGTTCTTCCGGAGGACCCTATGGCTACACCTTC
CASSSSGGPYGYTF
>TRBJ1-2|TRBD1|TRBV12-3/TRBV12-4|medium-sized
TGTGCCAGCAGTTCGGGACAGGTTAACTATGGCTACACCTTC
CASSSGQVNYGYTF
>TRBJ1-2|-|TRBV12-3/TRBV12-4|few
TGTGCCAGCAGTGTCCTTCAGGGTGCCTTCGGCTACACCTTC
CASSVLQGAFGYTF
>TRBJ1-2|-|TRBV12-3/TRBV12-4|-
TGTGCCAGCAGCCAGCACAGGGAGGTATGCTACACCTTC
CASSQHREVCYTF
>TRBJ1-2|-|TRBV12-3/TRBV12-4|few
TGTGCCAGTAGCTACAGGGTACCATGCTACACCTTC
CASSYRVPCYTF
>TRBJ1-2|-|TRBV12-3/TRBV12-4|large
TGTGCCAGCAGTTTAGCGGCACAGGAGTATGGCTACACCTTC
CASSLAAQEYGYTF
>TRBJ1-2|-|TRBV12-3/TRBV12-4|medium-sized
TGTGCCAGCAGTTTCAGGACGGTAGCTAACTATGGCTACACCTTC
CASSFRTVANYGYTF
>TRBJ1-2|-|TRBV12-3/TRBV12-4|medium-sized
TGTGCCAGCAGTTCGCCCTTAGGCGACCCGGGCGACTATGGCTACACCTTC
CASSSPLGDPGDYGYTF
>TRBJ1-2|-|TRBV12-3/TRBV12-4|medium-sized
TGTGCCAGCAGCATAAGTCCAAATGGCTATGGCTACACCTTC
CASSISPNGYGYTF